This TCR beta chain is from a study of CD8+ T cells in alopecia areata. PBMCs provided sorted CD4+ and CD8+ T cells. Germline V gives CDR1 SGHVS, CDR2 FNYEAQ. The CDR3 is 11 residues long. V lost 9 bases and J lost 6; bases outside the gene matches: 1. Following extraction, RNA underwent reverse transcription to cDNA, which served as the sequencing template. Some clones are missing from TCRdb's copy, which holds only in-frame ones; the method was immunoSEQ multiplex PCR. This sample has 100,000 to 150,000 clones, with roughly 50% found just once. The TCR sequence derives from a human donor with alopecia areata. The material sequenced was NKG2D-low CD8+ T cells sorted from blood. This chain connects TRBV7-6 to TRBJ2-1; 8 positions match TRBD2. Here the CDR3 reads CASAGGNEQFF. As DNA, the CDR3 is TGTGCCAGTGCGGGGGGCAATGAGCAGTTCTTC.